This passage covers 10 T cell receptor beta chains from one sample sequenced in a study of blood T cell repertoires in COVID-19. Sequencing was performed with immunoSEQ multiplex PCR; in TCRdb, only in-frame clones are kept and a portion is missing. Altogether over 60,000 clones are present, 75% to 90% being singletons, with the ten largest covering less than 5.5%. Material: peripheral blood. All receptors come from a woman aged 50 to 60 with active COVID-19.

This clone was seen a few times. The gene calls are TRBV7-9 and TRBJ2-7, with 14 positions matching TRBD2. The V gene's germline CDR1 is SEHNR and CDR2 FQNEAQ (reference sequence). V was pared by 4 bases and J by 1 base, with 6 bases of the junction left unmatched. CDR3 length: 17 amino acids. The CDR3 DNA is TGTGCCAGCAGCTCGGGACTAGCGGGAGTCGTTTCCTACGAGCAGTACTTC. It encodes CASSSGLAGVVSYEQYF. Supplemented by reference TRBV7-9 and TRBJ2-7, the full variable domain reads DTGVSQNPRHKITKRGQNVTFRCDPISEHNRLYWYRQTLGQGPEFLTYFQNEAQLEKSRLLSDRFSAERPKGSFSTLEIQRTEQGDSAMYLCASSSGLAGVVSYEQYFGPGTRLTVT.

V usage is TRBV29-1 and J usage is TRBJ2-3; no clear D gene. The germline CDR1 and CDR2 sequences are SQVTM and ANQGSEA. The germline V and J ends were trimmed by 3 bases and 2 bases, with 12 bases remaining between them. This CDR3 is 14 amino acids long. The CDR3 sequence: CSVEMGQHTDTQYF. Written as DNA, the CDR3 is TGCAGCGTTGAGATGGGCCAGCACACAGATACGCAGTATTTT.

CDR3: CASSQSEGFPYNEQFF. The DNA of the CDR3 is TGTGCCAGCAGCCAATCGGAGGGGTTCCCCTACAATGAGCAGTTCTTC. The chain joins TRBV16 to TRBJ2-1; D might be TRBD2 (6 bases). CDR3 length: 16 amino acids. Germline V gene lookup returns CDR1 KGHSY and CDR2 FQNENV. V was pared by 0 bases and J by 2 bases, with 11 bases between. The variable domain in full, with the rest retrieved from reference TRBV16 and TRBJ2-1, is GEEVAQTPKHLVRGEGQKAKLYCAPIKGHSYVFWYQQVLKNEFKFLISFQNENVFDETGMPKERFSAKCLPNSPCSLEIQATKLEDSAVYFCASSQSEGFPYNEQFFGPGTRLTVL.

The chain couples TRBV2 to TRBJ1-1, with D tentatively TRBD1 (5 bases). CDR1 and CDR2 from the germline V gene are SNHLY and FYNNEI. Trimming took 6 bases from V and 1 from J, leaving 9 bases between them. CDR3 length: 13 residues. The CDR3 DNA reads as TGTGCCAGCAGGTGGGGGGAGAACACTGAAGCTTTCTTT. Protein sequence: CASRWGENTEAFF.

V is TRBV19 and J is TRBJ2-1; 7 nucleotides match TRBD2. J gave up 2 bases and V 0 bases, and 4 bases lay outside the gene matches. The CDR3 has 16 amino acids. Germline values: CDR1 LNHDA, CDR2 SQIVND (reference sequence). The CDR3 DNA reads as TGTGCCAGTAGTATAGATAGCGGACTAGCCTACAATGAGCAGTTCTTC. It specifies CASSIDSGLAYNEQFF.

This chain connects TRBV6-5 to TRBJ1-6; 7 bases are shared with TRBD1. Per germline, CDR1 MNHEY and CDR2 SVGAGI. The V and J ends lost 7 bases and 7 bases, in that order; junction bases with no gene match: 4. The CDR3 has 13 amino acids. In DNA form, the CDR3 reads TGTGCCAGCAATACAGGGGTCAATTCACCCCTCCACTTT. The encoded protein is CASNTGVNSPLHF.

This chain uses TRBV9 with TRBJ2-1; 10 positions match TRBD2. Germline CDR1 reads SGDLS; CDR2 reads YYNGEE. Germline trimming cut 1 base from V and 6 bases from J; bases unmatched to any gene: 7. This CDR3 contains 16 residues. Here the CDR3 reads CASSVIELAGRNEQFF. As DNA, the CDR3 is TGTGCCAGCAGCGTAATTGAACTAGCGGGACGCAATGAGCAGTTCTTC.

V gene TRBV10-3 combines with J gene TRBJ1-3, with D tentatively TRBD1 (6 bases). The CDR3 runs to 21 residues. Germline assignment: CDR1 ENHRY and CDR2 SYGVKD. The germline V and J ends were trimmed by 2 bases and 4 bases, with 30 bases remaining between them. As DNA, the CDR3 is TGTGCCATCAGTGAGGCGAACCTCGAGGGGGGGCTTGGGAGAATCGGAAACACCATATATTTT. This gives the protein CAISEANLEGGLGRIGNTIYF.

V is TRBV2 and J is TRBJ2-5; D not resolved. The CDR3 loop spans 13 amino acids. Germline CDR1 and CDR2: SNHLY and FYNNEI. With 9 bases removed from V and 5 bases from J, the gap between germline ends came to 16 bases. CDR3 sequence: CASRGTSWETQYF. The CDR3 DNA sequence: TGTGCCAGTCGAGGAACTTCTTGGGAGACCCAGTACTTC.

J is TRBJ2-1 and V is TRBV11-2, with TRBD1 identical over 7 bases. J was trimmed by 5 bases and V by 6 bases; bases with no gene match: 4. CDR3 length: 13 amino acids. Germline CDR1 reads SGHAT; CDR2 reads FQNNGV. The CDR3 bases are TGTGCCAGCAGGAGGACAGGTGACAATGAGCAGTTCTTC. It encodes CASRRTGDNEQFF.